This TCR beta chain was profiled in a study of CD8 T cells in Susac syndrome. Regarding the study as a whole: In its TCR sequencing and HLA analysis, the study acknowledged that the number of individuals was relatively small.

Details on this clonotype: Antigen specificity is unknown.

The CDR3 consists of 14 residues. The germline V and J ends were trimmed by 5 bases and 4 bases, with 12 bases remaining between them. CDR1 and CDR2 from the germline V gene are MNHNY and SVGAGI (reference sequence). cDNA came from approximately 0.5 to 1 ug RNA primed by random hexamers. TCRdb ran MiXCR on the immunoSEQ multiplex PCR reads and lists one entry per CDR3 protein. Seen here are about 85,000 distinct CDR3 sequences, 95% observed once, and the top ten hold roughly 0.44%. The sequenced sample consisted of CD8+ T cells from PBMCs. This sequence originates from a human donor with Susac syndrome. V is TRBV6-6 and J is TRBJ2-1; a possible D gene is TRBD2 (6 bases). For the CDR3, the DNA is TGTGCCAGCAGTCAAGGACTAACTTACAATGAGCAGTTCTTC. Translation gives CASSQGLTYNEQFF.